What follows are 19 T cell receptor beta chains derived from one specimen sequenced in a study of T cells in women clearing cervical HPV infection. The data were produced by immunoSEQ multiplex PCR, yet TCRdb's version contains in-frame clones alone and is incomplete. This table holds 30,000 to 35,000 clones. The sequenced sample was blood buffy coat. The receptors derive from a woman between 18 and 70 years old with a cervical HPV16 infection that either progressed to CIN3+ or cleared (not recorded which).

On this clone itself: The sequenced fragment ends 3 residues before the CDR3 boundary, so the rest is inferred from the germline J gene. V is TRBV28 and J is TRBJ2-3; TRBD1 matches at 7 bases. The CDR3 sequence is 15 residues long. Unmatched junction bases numbered 8, after V lost 6 bases and J lost 2 bases. Germline CDR1 MDHEN, CDR2 SYDVKM. The sequenced CDR3 bases are TGTGCCAGCAGAAGCCGGGACAGATTCACAGATACG. Protein product: CASRSRDRFTDT. The complete CDR3 reads CASRSRDRFTDTQYF.

Concerning this clone itself: Sequencing ends 3 residues short of the CDR3 end; the germline J gene provides the rest. The chain has TRBV30 and TRBJ1-5; TRBD1 might be the D (5 bases). The CDR3 spans 13 residues. Germline V gives CDR1 GTSNPN, CDR2 SVGIG (reference sequence). Trimming shortened V by 5 bases and J by 7 bases, and 15 bases separated the two germline ends. The CDR3 reads CAWSRSREQPQHF. The DNA read from the CDR3 is TGTGCCTGGTCCAGGTCCAGGGAGCAGCCC.

On this clone: The DNA ends 3 residues before the CDR3 does, and the rest of the CDR3 is filled in from the germline J gene. At the DNA level, this CDR3 is encoded by other sequences in the same sample as well. The V and J genes are TRBV11-2 and TRBJ2-1, with 9 bases lining up with TRBD2. The ends lost 5 bases at V and 9 bases at J; junction bases unmatched: 11. The V gene's germline CDR1 is SGHAT and CDR2 FQNNGV. The CDR3 covers 15 residues. The CDR3 protein is CASSTQRGELGEQFF. The sequenced part of the CDR3 DNA is TGTGCCAGCAGCACCCAGCGGGGGGAGCTTGGTGAG.

In the case of this clone: The read gets to within 3 residues of the CDR3 end, and the germline J gene fills in the rest. The V call is TRBV29-1, the J call TRBJ1-1, with D possibly being TRBD1 (5 bases). Germline assignment: CDR1 SQVTM and CDR2 ANQGSEA. The CDR3 length is 11 residues. Trimming shortened V by 4 bases and J by 6 bases, and 9 bases separated the two germline ends. The chain's CDR3 is CSVGGGAEAFF. The covered CDR3 bases are TGCAGCGTTGGGGGGGGTGCTGAA.

A note on this clone: The germline gene is not matched at one end of the junction; a read error may be the cause. The sequence runs out 3 residues before the end of the CDR3; the remainder is reconstructed from the germline J gene. Distinct nucleotide sequences in the sample also encode this CDR3. The gene calls are TRBV7-9 and TRBJ1-1; TRBD1 is a possible D gene (6 bases). Germline lookup yields CDR1 SEHNR and CDR2 FQNEAQ (reference sequence). The CDR3 is 15 amino acids. CDR3 sequence reads: CASSLGGTSNTEAFF. The CDR3 bases that were read are TGTGCCAGCAGTTTAGGGGGGACATCGAACACTGAA.

A remark on this clone: The read ends 3 residues early relative to the CDR3; the germline J gene fills the gap. V gene TRBV7-9 combines with J gene TRBJ2-2; D is ambiguous. The CDR3 loop spans 14 amino acids. The germline gives CDR1 SEHNR, CDR2 FQNEAQ (reference sequence). The CDR3: CASSLGHGREKLFF. CDR3 DNA, as far as it was read: TGTGCCAGCAGCTTAGGACACGGTCGTGAAAAG.

A word on this clone: The read terminates 3 residues ahead of where the CDR3 ends, so the germline J gene completes it. The chain joins TRBV6-1 to TRBJ1-2, with 7 bases identical to TRBD1. The CDR3 consists of 14 residues. Germline CDR1 reads MNHNS; CDR2 reads SASEGT. J gave up 7 bases and V 3 bases, and 8 bases lay outside the gene matches. The covered CDR3 bases are TGTGCCAGCAGTGAGTCGCAGGGGGAGAGTGGC. Its protein product is CASSESQGESG. The whole CDR3 protein is CASSESQGESGYTF.

The CDR3 loop reads CASSYPAGPPYEQYF. The part of the CDR3 DNA that was read is TGTGCCAGCAGTTACCCCGCAGGTCCCCCCTACGAG. The genes are TRBV6-2 or TRBV6-3 and TRBJ2-7; no clear D. The read stops 3 residues short of the end of the CDR3; the missing end is completed from the germline J gene. Germline V gives CDR1 MNHEY, CDR2 SVGEGT. This CDR3 has 15 residues. V was shortened by 2 bases and J by 2 bases, with 13 bases between the two germline ends.

For this clone: The read falls 3 residues short of the CDR3 end, and the missing part is taken from the germline J gene. The chain carries TRBV7-2 and TRBJ2-7; the D gene is possibly TRBD1 (5 bases). CDR1 SGHTA and CDR2 FQGNSA come from the germline V gene. V lost 5 bases to trimming and J lost 5 bases, with 19 bases between them. The CDR3 is 15 amino acids. The part of the CDR3 DNA that was read is TGTGCCAGCAGCCCGCCGGGTCTAGAAGGGGACGAG. It is translated as CASSPPGLEGDE. The full-length CDR3 reads as CASSPPGLEGDEQYF. Filled out from reference TRBV7-2 and TRBJ2-7, the complete variable domain reads GAGVSQSPSNKVTEKGKDVELRCDPISGHTALYWYRQSLGQGLEFLIYFQGNSAPDKSGLPSDRFSAERTGGSVSTLTIQRTQQEDSAVYLCASSPPGLEGDEQYFGPGTRLTVT.

Note on this clone: The read ends 3 residues shy of where the CDR3 ends; the end is completed using the germline J gene. The rearrangement joins TRBV30 to TRBJ2-6; 9 bases map to TRBD1. Germline CDR1 and CDR2: GTSNPN and SVGIG (reference sequence). The CDR3 contains 17 residues. V dropped 3 bases and J dropped 4; count of bases not matched to a gene: 10. CDR3 DNA, as far as it was read: TGTGCCTGGAGAAGGGACAGGGCTTTGGGGGGGGCCAACGTC. The encoded protein is CAWRRDRALGGANV. The entire CDR3 sequence reads CAWRRDRALGGANVLTF.

In regard to this clone: The DNA ends 3 residues before the CDR3 does, and the rest of the CDR3 is filled in from the germline J gene. V and J are TRBV29-1 and TRBJ2-5; D may be TRBD1 (6 bases). Trimming took 7 bases from V and 5 from J, leaving 17 bases between them. The CDR3 totals 13 residues. In germline, CDR1 is SQVTM, CDR2 ANQGSEA. CDR3 bases read: TGCAGCGGTGGGAAAAGAAGGGGGGAGACC. This sequence encodes CSGGKRRGET. The whole CDR3 sequence reads CSGGKRRGETQYF.

Details on this clone: Read data end 3 residues before the CDR3 end; the end is taken from the germline J gene. V gene TRBV7-9 combines with J gene TRBJ1-2; a weak D match, TRBD1 (5 bases). CDR3 size: 14 residues. The germline V gene has CDR1 SEHNR and CDR2 FQNEAQ (reference sequence). Partial CDR3 DNA: TGTGCCAGCAGCTTAGGTGCCTCGGGGGGAGAC. This codes for CASSLGASGGD. The full CDR3 is CASSLGASGGDYTF.

As concerns this clone: The sequenced fragment ends 3 residues before the CDR3 boundary, so the rest is inferred from the germline J gene. The chain is built from TRBV19 and TRBJ2-4; 8 bases agree with TRBD1. The germline CDR1 and CDR2 sequences are LNHDA and SQIVND (reference sequence). This CDR3 has 16 residues. CDR3 bases read: TGTGCCAGTAGTATGGGCAGGGGGCGAACTAACTATGGT. Amino acid sequence: CASSMGRGRTNYG. The full CDR3 sequence reads CASSMGRGRTNYGQYF.

A note on this clone: The missing CDR3 end, 3 residues past where the read stops, is filled in from the germline J gene. The chain employs TRBV5-8 and TRBJ2-4; maybe TRBD2 (5 bases). The CDR3 extends over 12 amino acids. Germline CDR1 is SGHTS and CDR2 is YDEGEE. Trimming stripped 2 bases from V and 6 bases from J, with 6 bases between. The DNA read from the CDR3 is TGTGCCAGCAGCTTAGCGGTAAACATT. This codes for CASSLAVNI. The complete CDR3 sequence is CASSLAVNIQYF.

Turning to this clone: Read data end 3 residues before the CDR3 end; the end is taken from the germline J gene. V and J are TRBV6-2 or TRBV6-3 and TRBJ2-1, with D tentatively TRBD2 (5 bases). Germline CDR1 MNHEY, CDR2 SVGEGT. The CDR3 has 15 residues. V was shortened by 6 bases and J by 4 bases, with 16 bases between the two germline ends. The CDR3 bases that were read are TGTGCCAGCAGCCCCGGAGCCGGGGTATACAATGAG. Protein product: CASSPGAGVYNE. The complete CDR3 protein is CASSPGAGVYNEQFF.

Points on this clone: The CDR3 is cut off 3 residues early in the read; its end comes from the germline J gene. The chain uses TRBV20-1 and TRBJ1-2, with TRBD1 as a possible D gene (6 bases). V was cut by 3 bases and J by 7 bases, with 15 bases left in between. This CDR3 is 13 amino acids long. CDR1 and CDR2 from the germline V gene are DFQATT and SNEGSKA (reference sequence). CDR3 bases read: TGCAGTGCTAGGTTAGGGGGATCGGGTGGC. This gives the protein CSARLGGSGG. The CDR3, in full, reads CSARLGGSGGYTF.

The CDR3 protein is CSASGGVWETQYF. CDR3 bases read: TGCAGTGCTAGCGGGGGGGTCTGGGAGACC. This chain connects TRBV20-1 to TRBJ2-5, with TRBD2 identical over 8 bases. The read comes to an end 3 residues before the CDR3 does, leaving the germline J gene to fill in the end. The CDR3 covers 13 residues. Trimming at V came to 3 bases and at J to 5 bases, leaving 5 bases not matched to a gene. Germline-derived CDR1 and CDR2 are DFQATT and SNEGSKA (reference sequence).

Regarding this clone: The DNA ends 3 residues before the CDR3 does, and the rest of the CDR3 is filled in from the germline J gene. The V call is TRBV11-2, the J call TRBJ1-1; D is perhaps TRBD1 (6 bases). This CDR3 has 14 amino acids. Germline V gene data show CDR1 as SGHAT and CDR2 as FQNNGV. Trimming took 5 bases from V and 1 from J, leaving 11 bases between them. CDR3 amino acids: CASSLTQGNTEAFF. CDR3 DNA, as far as it was read: TGTGCCAGCAGCCTTACACAGGGGAACACTGAA. Full variable domain (outside the CDR3, taken from reference TRBV11-2 and TRBJ1-1): EAGVAQSPRYKIIEKRQSVAFWCNPISGHATLYWYQQILGQGPKLLIQFQNNGVVDDSQLPKDRFSAERLKGVDSTLKIQPAKLEDSAVYLCASSLTQGNTEAFFGQGTRLTVV.

With regard to this clone: The read halts 3 residues ahead of the CDR3 end, with the missing end drawn from the germline J gene. The chain uses TRBV20-1 and TRBJ1-2; 7 bases align to TRBD1. Germline loops: CDR1 DFQATT, CDR2 SNEGSKA (reference sequence). This CDR3 region has 12 residues. The CDR3 loop is CSAGHDRAGYTF. The sequenced CDR3 bases are TGCAGTGCCGGACACGACAGGGCGGGT.